The 9 T cell receptor beta chains presented below share a single source sample, sequenced in a study of shared clonotypes between healthy human individuals. Using immunoSEQ multiplex PCR, the repertoire was profiled, and TCRdb retains in-frame clones only, with some absent. The sample holds 2 million to 3 million clones; 80% to 95% are singletons and the top ten take roughly 0.36%. Sequencing was carried out using naive CD4+ T cells from PBMCs. Described subset: CD45RA+ positively selected. The receptors originated from a man younger than 35 in good health. Some clones in this sample may be carry-over from other donors' samples.

The V and J genes are TRBV5-4 and TRBJ2-7; D possibly corresponds to TRBD2 (6 bases). The CDR3 consists of 15 residues. Germline CDR1 reads SGHNT; CDR2 reads YYREEE (reference sequence). V lost 4 bases, J lost 0 bases, and 14 bases lay in between. The CDR3 here is CASSEPGLSSYEQYF. Here the CDR3 DNA reads TGTGCCAGCAGCGAACCGGGACTTAGCTCCTACGAGCAGTACTTC.

The CDR3 loop reads CASSLNSEPYNEQFF. CDR3 DNA: TGTGCCAGCAGCTTGAACAGCGAACCCTACAATGAGCAGTTCTTC. The rearrangement links TRBV11-2 to TRBJ2-1, with D uncertain. Germline V gene lookup returns CDR1 SGHAT and CDR2 FQNNGV. Trimming shortened V by 3 bases and J by 2 bases, and 11 bases separated the two germline ends. The CDR3 has 15 residues.

The V and J genes are TRBV15 and TRBJ2-5, with TRBD2 matching over 13 bases. The closer fit of TRBJ2-7 to the DNA end suggests the J call may be wrong. The CDR3 covers 17 residues. Germline CDR1 reads LNHNV; CDR2 reads YYDKDF (reference sequence). The CDR3 nucleotides read TGTGCCACCAGCAGAGGCCTAGGGACTAGCGGGACCTACGAGCAGTACTTC. This sequence encodes CATSRGLGTSGTYEQYF.

This clone has only one observation. V and J are TRBV5-1 and TRBJ2-1, with a possible D match to TRBD1 (5 bases). The germline V gene encodes CDR1 SGHRS and CDR2 YFSETQ. CDR3 length: 15 residues. V lost 3 bases and J lost 0, with 10 bases in between. The CDR3 loop is CASSSDSVSYNEQFF. In nucleotides, the CDR3 is TGCGCCAGCAGCTCCGACAGCGTCTCCTACAATGAGCAGTTCTTC.

The genes are TRBV4-1 and TRBJ2-2; 11 nucleotides match TRBD2. The CDR3 consists of 20 residues. V lost 3 bases, J lost 2 bases, and 14 bases stayed unmatched. Germline V lookup: CDR1 MGHRA, CDR2 YSYEKL. The CDR3 region is CASSHGVWASGRNNTGELFF. The CDR3 region has the DNA TGCGCCAGCAGCCACGGGGTATGGGCTAGCGGGAGGAACAACACCGGGGAGCTGTTTTTT.

Written as DNA, the CDR3 is TGTGCCAGCAGTTCATCTCGAGGACAGCACTACGAGCAGTACTTC. This codes for CASSSSRGQHYEQYF. The genes are TRBV6-5 and TRBJ2-7, with D possibly matching TRBD1 (6 bases). The V end lost 4 bases, the J end lost 3 bases, and 16 bases lay between the germline ends. Germline lookup yields CDR1 MNHEY and CDR2 SVGAGI. The CDR3 covers 15 residues.

The J gene is TRBJ2-2, the V gene TRBV5-1, with D unclear. Germline V gives CDR1 SGHRS, CDR2 YFSETQ. The V end was cut by 2 bases, the J end by 0 bases, with 8 bases between. The CDR3 loop spans 15 amino acids. CDR3 amino acids: CASSFWRPNTGELFF. The CDR3 DNA sequence: TGCGCCAGCAGCTTTTGGCGACCGAACACCGGGGAGCTGTTTTTT.

The gene calls are TRBV6-5 and TRBJ2-1, with a possible D match to TRBD1 (6 bases). Germline V gene lookup returns CDR1 MNHEY and CDR2 SVGAGI. CDR3 length equals 15 residues. V was trimmed by 4 bases and J by 4 bases, leaving 14 bases between them. The CDR3 sequence is CASSSRVRGYNEQFF. CDR3 DNA: TGTGCCAGCAGTTCCCGGGTCAGGGGTTACAATGAGCAGTTCTTC.

The rearrangement links TRBV7-2 to TRBJ2-7; 8 nucleotides align to TRBD1. This CDR3 is 15 amino acids long. CDR1 is SGHTA, CDR2 FQGNSA, per germline. The V gene end was trimmed by 5 bases and the J gene end by 2 bases; junction bases not matched to a gene: 8. CDR3 nucleotides: TGTGCCAGCAGCATCTGGACAGGGCGTCCCTACGAGCAGTACTTC. Protein sequence: CASSIWTGRPYEQYF. Combining the CDR3 with reference TRBV7-2 and TRBJ2-7 gives the whole variable domain GAGVSQSPSNKVTEKGKDVELRCDPISGHTALYWYRQSLGQGLEFLIYFQGNSAPDKSGLPSDRFSAERTGGSVSTLTIQRTQQEDSAVYLCASSIWTGRPYEQYFGPGTRLTVT.